Below, 19 T cell receptor beta chains from the same sample are listed, as sequenced in a study of OX40 agonist ivuxolimab in advanced cancers. Library prep was done by the immunoSEQ multiplex PCR assay. TCRdb holds this immuneACCESS table with in-frame rearrangements only. Some clones are missing; in checked studies, unresolved V genes explain under half, and the rest has no known cause. The sample yields about 150,000 clones; 94% were counted once. Together, the top ten hold about 0.3% of the sample. This specimen was CD4+ or CD8+ T cells sorted from blood, taken in a trial of the OX40 agonist ivuxolimab. The receptors stem from an adult with an advanced solid tumor such as melanoma, head and neck, liver or kidney cancer.

The chain employs TRBV4-3 and TRBJ2-7; D unresolved. Germline CDR1 and CDR2: LGHNA and YSLEER. With 0 bases removed from V and 3 bases from J, the gap between germline ends came to 9 bases. The CDR3 runs to 14 residues. The chain's CDR3 is CASSQDMPVYEQYF. The CDR3 nucleotides read TGCGCCAGCAGCCAAGATATGCCAGTCTACGAGCAGTACTTC.

This clone was detected once. This chain links TRBV6-6 with TRBJ1-2; D is undetermined. This CDR3 is 15 amino acids long. Deletions cut 0 bases from V and 4 bases from J, with 12 bases between. The V gene's germline CDR1 is MNHNY and CDR2 SVGAGI (reference sequence). CDR3 sequence reads: CASSYSLDFSYGYTF. CDR3 nucleotides: TGTGCCAGCAGTTACTCTCTTGATTTCTCCTATGGCTACACCTTC.

This chain connects TRBV28 to TRBJ1-1; TRBD1 matches at 11 bases. J lost 4 bases, V lost 6 bases, and 10 bases had no gene match. This CDR3 has 16 amino acids. Per the germline V gene, CDR1 is MDHEN and CDR2 is SYDVKM. Written as DNA, the CDR3 is TGTGCCAGCAGGGACGGGACAGGGGGAGGAAGCACTGAAGCTTTCTTT. Its translation is CASRDGTGGGSTEAFF.

The rearrangement links TRBV28 to TRBJ1-3; TRBD1 is a possible D gene (6 bases). This CDR3 has 14 amino acids. Trimming removed 7 bases at V and 2 bases at J, with 12 bases between. Germline CDR1 and CDR2: MDHEN and SYDVKM. The CDR3 DNA is TGTGCCAGCAAGGGGGGCGGGGCTGGAAACACCATATATTTT. It is translated as CASKGGGAGNTIYF.

The rearrangement links TRBV6-6 to TRBJ1-2; no reliable D call. The V and J ends lost 2 bases and 7 bases respectively, with 14 bases between them. The CDR3 consists of 14 residues. Per germline, CDR1 MNHNY and CDR2 SVGAGI (reference sequence). The CDR3 sequence: CASSYAQDGVGYTF. CDR3 sequence (DNA): TGTGCCAGCAGTTACGCGCAGGACGGGGTTGGCTACACCTTC.

The V call is TRBV6-5, the J call TRBJ2-3; D is ambiguous. This CDR3 contains 11 residues. The V and J ends lost 4 bases and 5 bases respectively, with 4 bases between them. Germline V gene lookup returns CDR1 MNHEY and CDR2 SVGAGI. CDR3 amino acids: CASSWIDTQYF. As DNA, the CDR3 is TGTGCCAGCAGTTGGATAGATACGCAGTATTTT.

The chain has TRBV28 and TRBJ2-5; D assignment may be TRBD1 or TRBD2 (5 bases each). V was clipped by 5 bases and J by 5 bases, with 18 bases between them. This CDR3 has 15 amino acids. Germline V lookup: CDR1 MDHEN, CDR2 SYDVKM. CDR3 in amino acids: CASSGTARLMETQYF. The CDR3 DNA sequence: TGTGCCAGCAGTGGGACGGCACGTTTGATGGAGACCCAGTACTTC. The variable domain in full, with the rest retrieved from reference TRBV28 and TRBJ2-5, is DVKVTQSSRYLVKRTGEKVFLECVQDMDHENMFWYRQDPGLGLRLIYFSYDVKMKEKGDIPEGYSVSREKKERFSLILESASTNQTSMYLCASSGTARLMETQYFGPGTRLLVL.

Note on this clone: At the DNA level, this CDR3 is encoded by other sequences in the same sample as well. V gene TRBV29-1 combines with J gene TRBJ1-3; D unclear. Germline V CDR1 and CDR2: SQVTM, ANQGSEA. V lost 3 bases and J lost 0, with 9 bases in between. The CDR3 extends over 14 amino acids. CDR3 amino acids: CSVDGRVSGNTIYF. The CDR3 coding sequence is TGCAGCGTTGACGGCAGAGTCTCTGGAAACACCATATATTTT.

The CDR3 DNA follows: TGTGCCAGCAGTGATTGGGGTCCCAGGATCGCTGAAGCTTTCTTT. Its translation is CASSDWGPRIAEAFF. J is TRBJ1-1 and V is TRBV2; D is ambiguous. This CDR3 has 15 amino acids. V was trimmed by 3 bases and J by 6 bases, leaving 17 bases between them. CDR1 SNHLY and CDR2 FYNNEI come from the germline V gene.

This chain's CDR3 is CASSLGTSGNTIYF. CDR3 bases: TGTGCCAGCAGTCTCGGGACGTCTGGAAACACCATATATTTT. The V call is TRBV7-8, the J call TRBJ1-3, with a possible D match to TRBD1 (5 bases). The CDR3 has 14 residues. Trimming pared 6 bases from V and 1 base from J, leaving 10 bases between. Germline V gene lookup returns CDR1 SGHVS and CDR2 FQNEAQ.

This sequence joins TRBV4-1 and TRBJ1-5; 7 bases are shared with TRBD1. Unmatched junction bases numbered 9, after V lost 1 base and J lost 9 bases. Germline loops: CDR1 MGHRA, CDR2 YSYEKL. This CDR3 spans 15 amino acids. The CDR3 loop reads CASSQGGQGGPPQHF. The CDR3, as DNA: TGCGCCAGCAGCCAAGGGGGTCAGGGGGGTCCGCCCCAGCATTTT.

J is TRBJ1-3 and V is TRBV10-1; tentatively, D is TRBD1 (6 bases). V was cut by 11 bases and J by 10 bases, with 9 bases left in between. The CDR3 has 9 residues. Germline V CDR1 and CDR2: WNHNN, SYGVQD (reference sequence). The CDR3 DNA reads TGCGCCGGGGGACATACCATATATTTT. Translating it yields CAGGHTIYF.

This CDR3 is CASSPRTGGEVNTEAFF. The CDR3 DNA sequence: TGTGCCAGCAGCCCTCGGACAGGGGGGGAAGTGAACACTGAAGCTTTCTTT. V gene TRBV4-2 combines with J gene TRBJ1-1; 10 bases agree with TRBD1. Unmatched junction bases numbered 8, after V lost 4 bases and J lost 0 bases. The CDR3 totals 17 residues. Looked up from germline, CDR1 is LGHNA and CDR2 is YNFKEQ.

V is TRBV28 and J is TRBJ2-5; 9 bases fit TRBD2. J lost 5 bases, V lost 3 bases, and 16 bases had no gene match. Germline V gene data show CDR1 as MDHEN and CDR2 as SYDVKM. This CDR3 is built from 18 residues. CDR3 in amino acids: CASSFRWLAGRTGETQYF. CDR3 nucleotide sequence: TGTGCCAGCAGTTTCCGGTGGCTAGCGGGACGGACGGGGGAGACCCAGTACTTC.

The chain joins TRBV11-3 to TRBJ2-1, with 7 nucleotides matching TRBD1. V dropped 5 bases and J dropped 6; count of bases not matched to a gene: 7. The V gene's germline CDR1 is SGHNT and CDR2 YENEEA. There are 14 residues in the CDR3. As DNA, the CDR3 is TGTGCCAGCAGCCGTTTAGGACAGGCCAATGAGCAGTTCTTC. Its protein product is CASSRLGQANEQFF.

This chain connects TRBV16 to TRBJ2-6, with D perhaps TRBD1 or TRBD2 (6 bases each). This CDR3 is built from 19 residues. V was shortened by 4 bases and J by 0 bases, with 19 bases between the two germline ends. Looked up from germline, CDR1 is KGHSY and CDR2 is FQNENV. CDR3 in DNA: TGTGCCAGCAGCCCCCTCTTTTGGGGGGCTAGCTCTGGGGCCAACGTCCTGACTTTC. This codes for CASSPLFWGASSGANVLTF.

This clone was seen just once. The V and J genes are TRBV7-9 and TRBJ1-4; D is undetermined. V was clipped by 1 base and J by 4 bases, with 10 bases between them. The CDR3 is 15 residues long. Germline CDR1 SEHNR, CDR2 FQNEAQ (reference sequence). CDR3 protein: CASSLDGHGNEKLFF. DNA for the CDR3: TGTGCCAGCAGCTTAGATGGGCACGGTAATGAAAAACTGTTTTTT.

V usage is TRBV27 and J usage is TRBJ1-5; TRBD1 matches at 9 bases. The germline V gene encodes CDR1 MNHEY and CDR2 SMNVEV (reference sequence). Germline trimming cut 6 bases from V and 1 base from J; bases unmatched to any gene: 4. There are 15 residues in the CDR3. In DNA form, the CDR3 reads TGTGCCAGCAGCACAGGGGGCGGCAGCAATCAGCCCCAGCATTTT. Amino acids: CASSTGGGSNQPQHF.

The DNA for the CDR3 is TGTGCCAGCAGGACGGCCGGACAGAGCACAGATACGCAGTATTTT. This gives the protein CASRTAGQSTDTQYF. The chain has TRBV6-5 and TRBJ2-3; perhaps TRBD1 as D (6 bases). From germline, CDR1 is MNHEY and CDR2 SVGAGI. The CDR3 consists of 15 residues. The V end lost 6 bases, the J end lost 0 bases, and 13 bases lay between the germline ends.